These 8 T cell receptor beta chains share one sample of origin, sequenced in a study of shared clonotypes between healthy human individuals. Profiling relied on immunoSEQ multiplex PCR, and the TCRdb table lists in-frame clones only, not all of them. In the table there are roughly 770,000 clones, 90% to 98% of which are singletons. Naive-designated CD8 cells lacked CD45RO, were positively enriched for CCR7, and omitted terminally differentiated effector memory CD45RA+ cells. The sequenced sample was naive CD8+ T cells sorted from blood. The receptors originated from a man in his thirties or forties in good health.

Turning to this clone: The sample has other DNA sequences that encode this CDR3 too. The chain recombines TRBV7-9 with TRBJ2-5; D is possibly TRBD2 (6 bases). V lost 5 bases to trimming and J lost 5 bases, with 15 bases between them. The length of the CDR3 is 14 residues. Germline V gene lookup returns CDR1 SEHNR and CDR2 FQNEAQ (reference sequence). CDR3 bases: TGTGCCAGCAGCCCCGGAGGGGTTGGGGAGACCCAGTACTTC. The encoded protein is CASSPGGVGETQYF.

The V and J genes are TRBV5-6 and TRBJ2-1; 8 nucleotides line up with TRBD2. Per the germline V gene, CDR1 is SGHDT and CDR2 is YYEEEE. Trimming removed 0 bases from V and 2 bases from J; junction bases left unmatched: 1. The CDR3 length is 15 residues. The CDR3 nucleotides read TGTGCCAGCAGCTTGGTAGCGGGAACCTACAATGAGCAGTTCTTC. Amino acids: CASSLVAGTYNEQFF.

The J gene is TRBJ2-5, the V gene TRBV11-1; 8 nucleotides agree with TRBD2. J was trimmed by 2 bases and V by 6 bases; bases with no gene match: 8. The germline V gene has CDR1 SGHAT and CDR2 FQDESV (reference sequence). This CDR3 spans 15 amino acids. Written as DNA, the CDR3 is TGTGCCAGCAGACTGGCGGGGGGTGTACAAGAGACCCAGTACTTC. As protein: CASRLAGGVQETQYF.

This chain's CDR3 is CSVEPYSQGEQFF. As DNA, the CDR3 is TGCAGCGTTGAGCCCTACAGCCAGGGTGAGCAGTTCTTC. The rearrangement links TRBV29-1 to TRBJ2-1, with TRBD1 as a possible D gene (5 bases). CDR3 length: 13 residues. CDR1 is SQVTM and CDR2 is ANQGSEA in the germline V gene. The V and J ends lost 3 bases and 9 bases respectively, with 15 bases between them.

The CDR3 region is CASSPQGRHTGNTIYF. DNA of the CDR3: TGTGCCAGCAGCCCCCAAGGCAGGCATACTGGAAACACCATATATTTT. The chain carries TRBV7-9 and TRBJ1-3; D call uncertain. The CDR3 runs 16 residues. Germline CDR1 and CDR2: SEHNR and FQNEAQ (reference sequence). V lost 5 bases and J 2 bases, leaving 16 bases between the germline ends.

This clone was seen once. This sequence joins TRBV7-9 and TRBJ2-7; D is possibly TRBD2 (6 bases). Germline loops: CDR1 SEHNR, CDR2 FQNEAQ (reference sequence). Trimming shortened V by 3 bases and J by 5 bases, and 14 bases separated the two germline ends. The CDR3 contains 14 residues. For the CDR3, the DNA is TGTGCCAGCAGCTTCGTCTCCGGGAGCGACGAGCAGTACTTC. Translation gives CASSFVSGSDEQYF.

This clone was observed once. The chain carries TRBV27 and TRBJ1-1; possible D gene TRBD1, 5 bases. The CDR3 is made up of 14 amino acids. Per germline, CDR1 MNHEY and CDR2 SMNVEV (reference sequence). V lost 3 bases, J lost 4 bases, and 12 bases lay in between. CDR3: CASSFQGLTTEAFF. In DNA, the CDR3 is TGTGCCAGCAGTTTTCAGGGTTTGACCACTGAAGCTTTCTTT.

This sequence joins TRBV11-3 and TRBJ2-1; 9 nucleotides agree with TRBD1. CDR1 is SGHNT and CDR2 is YENEEA in the germline V gene. This CDR3 is 15 amino acids long. V shed 5 bases and J 5 bases; nucleotides not matched to a gene: 7. Here the CDR3 reads CASSRRDRENNEQFF. The CDR3 DNA follows: TGTGCCAGCAGCCGCCGGGACAGGGAAAACAATGAGCAGTTCTTC.